The entry that follows covers one T cell receptor beta chain sequence. Its antigen is not identified. This specimen comes from a study of identical twins. Study-wide results and caveats: Out-of-frame alpha sequences shared by twins showed excess low generation probability. Cord blood beta clonotypes that were abundant carried fewer insertions, and memory repertoires showed no such trend.

V was pared by 0 bases and J by 2 bases, with 11 bases between. CDR1 KGHDR and CDR2 SFDVKD come from the germline V gene. The CDR3 covers 16 residues. MiXCR, applied by TCRdb to the 5' RACE reads, yields one record per CDR3 protein. There are approximately 690,000 distinct CDR3 sequences in the sample; 5.5% to 6.5% occur only once, and approximately 2% lies in the top ten. The source is a man younger than 30 in good health. Sequences were obtained from naive T cells sorted from blood. The rearrangement links TRBV24-1 to TRBJ2-3, with D maybe TRBD2 (6 bases). The DNA for the CDR3 is TGTGCCACCAGTGATTTGCGCGGGGCTAACACAGATACGCAGTATTTT. Residues: CATSDLRGANTDTQYF.